The 10 T cell receptor beta chains in this list originate from one sample, sequenced in a study of T cells in women clearing cervical HPV infection. Sequencing was performed with immunoSEQ multiplex PCR; in TCRdb, only in-frame clones are kept and a portion is missing. The sample includes roughly 20,000 clones. Sequencing was done on a sample of blood buffy coat. Receptors were obtained from a woman aged 18 to 75 with a cervical HPV16 infection that either progressed to CIN3+ or cleared (not recorded which).

Turning to this clone: The read halts 3 residues ahead of the CDR3 end, with the missing end drawn from the germline J gene. The genes are TRBV7-8 and TRBJ2-1; a weak D match, TRBD1 (6 bases). The CDR3 runs to 16 residues. Germline V gives CDR1 SGHVS, CDR2 FQNEAQ. Deletions cut 3 bases from V and 7 bases from J, with 19 bases between. The CDR3 sequence is CASSFFLQGVRNEQFF. The sequenced CDR3 bases are TGTGCCAGCAGCTTTTTTTTACAGGGTGTGCGGAATGAG.

Notes on this clone: The read comes to an end 3 residues before the CDR3 does, leaving the germline J gene to fill in the end. The rearrangement links TRBV30 to TRBJ2-1; D gene uncertain. V lost 0 bases, J lost 5 bases, and 8 bases lay in between. The CDR3 is made up of 13 amino acids. Germline lookup yields CDR1 GTSNPN and CDR2 SVGIG (reference sequence). Partial CDR3 DNA: TGTGCCTGGAGTGTAGGGCAGGACAATGAG. Its protein is CAWSVGQDNE. The entire CDR3 protein is CAWSVGQDNEQFF.

CDR3 DNA (partial): TGTGCCAGCAGCTTAAGAGGGGGCACCGGGGAG. Translation gives CASSLRGGTGE. The CDR3 in full is CASSLRGGTGELFF. The chain uses TRBV7-6 and TRBJ2-2; a weak D match, TRBD1 (6 bases). The read comes to an end 3 residues before the CDR3 does, leaving the germline J gene to fill in the end. Between the trimmed V and J ends, which lost 2 bases and 4 bases, there was a span of 8 bases. This CDR3 has 14 amino acids. Germline CDR1 reads SGHVS; CDR2 reads FNYEAQ.

Note on this clone: Coverage ceases 3 residues before the CDR3 finishes, and the germline J gene fills in the end. The V gene is TRBV19, the J gene TRBJ1-2; D is unresolved. CDR1 and CDR2 from the germline V gene are LNHDA and SQIVND (reference sequence). The CDR3 spans 14 residues. The V end lost 0 bases, the J end lost 2 bases, and 7 bases lay between the germline ends. Partial CDR3 DNA: TGTGCCAGTAGTATAGATCGGGGAAACTATGGC. Translated: CASSIDRGNYG. The full CDR3 protein is CASSIDRGNYGYTF. Complete variable domain (other parts from reference TRBV19 and TRBJ1-2): DGGITQSPKYLFRKEGQNVTLSCEQNLNHDAMYWYRQDPGQGLRLIYYSQIVNDFQKGDIAEGYSVSREKKESFPLTVTSAQKNPTAFYLCASSIDRGNYGYTFGSGTRLTVV.

Comments on this clone: The missing CDR3 end, 3 residues past where the read stops, is filled in from the germline J gene. The chain recombines TRBV5-6 with TRBJ2-5; D is undetermined. V dropped 4 bases and J dropped 2 bases, with 3 bases sitting between them. The CDR3 loop spans 11 amino acids. CDR1 is SGHDT, CDR2 YYEEEE, per germline. The chain's CDR3 is CASSTQETQYF. The part of the CDR3 DNA that was read is TGTGCCAGCAGCACTCAAGAGACC.

The CDR3 here is CASSGRRTGSADTQYF. The sequenced CDR3 bases are TGTGCCAGCTCGGGAAGAAGGACAGGGTCAGCAGATACG. This rearrangement joins TRBV18 to TRBJ2-3, with 8 bases lining up with TRBD1. The read stops 3 residues short of the end of the CDR3; the missing end is completed from the germline J gene. V was clipped by 6 bases and J by 4 bases; unmatched bases: 12. Germline loops: CDR1 KGHSH, CDR2 LQKENI. The CDR3 sequence is 16 residues long.

The CDR3 spells CSARDGGNTEAFF. Incomplete CDR3 DNA: TGCAGTGCTAGAGATGGGGGCAACACTGAA. The J gene is TRBJ1-1, the V gene TRBV20-1; the D gene is possibly TRBD1 (6 bases). The CDR3 goes on 3 residues after the read ends, and that part is filled in from the germline J gene. Deletions cut 0 bases from V and 2 bases from J, with 7 bases between. Germline lookup yields CDR1 DFQATT and CDR2 SNEGSKA (reference sequence). There are 13 residues in the CDR3.

Of note for this clone: The CDR3 extends 3 residues past the end of the read, so its final part is completed from the germline J gene. The rearrangement links TRBV30 to TRBJ1-5; D is ambiguous. The germline gives CDR1 GTSNPN, CDR2 SVGIG (reference sequence). V gave up 2 bases and J gave up 0 bases, with 8 bases separating them. This CDR3 is built from 14 residues. The CDR3 sequence: CAWSTRASNQPQHF. The sequenced CDR3 bases are TGTGCCTGGAGTACGCGTGCTAGCAATCAGCCC. Full variable domain (missing parts from reference TRBV30 and TRBJ1-5): SQTIHQWPATLVQPVGSPLSLECTVEGTSNPNLYWYRQAAGRGLQLLFYSVGIGQISSEVPQNLSASRPQDRQFILSSKKLLLSDSGFYLCAWSTRASNQPQHFGDGTRLSIL.

A note on this clone: The sequence runs out 3 residues before the end of the CDR3; the remainder is reconstructed from the germline J gene. The rearrangement uses TRBV6-2 or TRBV6-3 and TRBJ2-7; TRBD2 matches at 8 bases. The CDR3 is made up of 17 amino acids. V lost 5 bases, J lost 1 base, and 13 bases stayed unmatched. CDR1 MNHEY and CDR2 SVGEGT come from the germline V gene. CDR3 amino acids: CASSPWGRRGASYEQYF. The covered CDR3 bases are TGTGCCAGCAGTCCGTGGGGGAGGCGGGGGGCATCCTACGAG.

A note on this clone: A junction boundary mismatches the germline segment, possibly from a read error. Sequencing ends 3 residues short of the CDR3 end; the germline J gene provides the rest. J is TRBJ1-4 and V is TRBV7-6; D remains unclear. CDR3 length equals 13 residues. Germline-derived CDR1 and CDR2 are SGHVS and FNYEAQ. Here the CDR3 reads CVSSSQYNEKLFF. The sequenced part of the CDR3 DNA is TGTGTCAGCAGCTCCCAGTATAACGAAAAA. Using reference TRBV7-6 and TRBJ1-4 for the parts outside the CDR3, the full variable domain is GAGVSQSPRYKVTKRGQDVALRCDPISGHVSLYWYRQALGQGPEFLTYFNYEAQQDKSGLPNDRFSAERPEGSISTLTIQRTEQRDSAMYRCVSSSQYNEKLFFGSGTQLSVL.